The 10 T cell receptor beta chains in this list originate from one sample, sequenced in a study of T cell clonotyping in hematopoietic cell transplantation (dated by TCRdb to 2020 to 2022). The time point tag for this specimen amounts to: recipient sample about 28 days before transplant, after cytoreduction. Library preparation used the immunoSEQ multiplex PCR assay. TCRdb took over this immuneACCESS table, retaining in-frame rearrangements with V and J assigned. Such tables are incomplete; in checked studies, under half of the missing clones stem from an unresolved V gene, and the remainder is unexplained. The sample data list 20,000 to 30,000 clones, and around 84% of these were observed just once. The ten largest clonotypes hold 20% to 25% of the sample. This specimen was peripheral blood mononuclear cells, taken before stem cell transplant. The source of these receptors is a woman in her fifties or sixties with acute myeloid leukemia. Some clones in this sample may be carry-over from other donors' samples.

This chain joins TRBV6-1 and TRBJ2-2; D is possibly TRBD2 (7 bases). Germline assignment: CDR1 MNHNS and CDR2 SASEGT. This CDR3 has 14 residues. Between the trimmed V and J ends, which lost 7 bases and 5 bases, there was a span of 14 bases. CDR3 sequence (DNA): TGTGCCAGCAAGGGGGGGGCAAGGACCGGGGAGCTGTTTTTT. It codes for CASKGGARTGELFF.

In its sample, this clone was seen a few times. Written as DNA, the CDR3 is TGTGCCAGCTCCACGGACAGGAACACTGAAGCTTTCTTT. Translated: CASSTDRNTEAFF. The rearrangement uses TRBV18 and TRBJ1-1, with a weak D call TRBD1 (6 bases). Germline assignment: CDR1 KGHSH and CDR2 LQKENI. CDR3 length: 13 amino acids. V was shortened by 6 bases and J by 1 base, with 9 bases between the two germline ends.

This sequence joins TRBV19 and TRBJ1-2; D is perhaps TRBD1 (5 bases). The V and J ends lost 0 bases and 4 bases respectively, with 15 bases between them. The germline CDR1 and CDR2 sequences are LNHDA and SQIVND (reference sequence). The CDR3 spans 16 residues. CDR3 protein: CASSIEGQGWPYGYTF. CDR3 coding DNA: TGTGCCAGTAGTATAGAAGGGCAGGGCTGGCCCTATGGCTACACCTTC. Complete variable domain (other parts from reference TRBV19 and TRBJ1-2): DGGITQSPKYLFRKEGQNVTLSCEQNLNHDAMYWYRQDPGQGLRLIYYSQIVNDFQKGDIAEGYSVSREKKESFPLTVTSAQKNPTAFYLCASSIEGQGWPYGYTFGSGTRLTVV.

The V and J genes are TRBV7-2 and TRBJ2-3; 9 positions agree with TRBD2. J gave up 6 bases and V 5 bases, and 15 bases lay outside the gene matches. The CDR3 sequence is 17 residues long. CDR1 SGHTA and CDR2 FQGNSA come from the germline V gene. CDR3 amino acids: CASSPTAFSGRGDTQYF. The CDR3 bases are TGTGCCAGCAGCCCAACGGCCTTTAGCGGGAGAGGGGATACGCAGTATTTT.

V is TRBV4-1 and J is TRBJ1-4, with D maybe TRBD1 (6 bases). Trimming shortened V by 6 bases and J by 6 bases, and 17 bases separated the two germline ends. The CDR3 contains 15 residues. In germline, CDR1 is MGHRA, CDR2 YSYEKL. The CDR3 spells CASRKFRGTYEKLFF. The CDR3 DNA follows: TGCGCCAGCAGGAAATTTAGGGGGACGTATGAAAAACTGTTTTTT.

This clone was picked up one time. CDR3 nucleotide sequence: TGTGCCAGCAGTTTTACGGGACAGGGGGTTGGGGAGACCCAGTACTTC. Its translation is CASSFTGQGVGETQYF. This chain joins TRBV28 and TRBJ2-5; 11 nucleotides line up with TRBD1. The length of the CDR3 is 16 residues. The germline V gene encodes CDR1 MDHEN and CDR2 SYDVKM. The junction had 8 bases not matched to a gene; V was cut back by 3 bases and J by 5 bases.

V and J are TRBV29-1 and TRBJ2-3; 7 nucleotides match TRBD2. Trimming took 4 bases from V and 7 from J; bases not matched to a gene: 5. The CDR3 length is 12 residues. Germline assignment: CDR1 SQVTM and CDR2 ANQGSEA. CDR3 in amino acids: CSVGLATNTQYF. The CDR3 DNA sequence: TGCAGCGTTGGACTAGCTACTAATACGCAGTATTTT.

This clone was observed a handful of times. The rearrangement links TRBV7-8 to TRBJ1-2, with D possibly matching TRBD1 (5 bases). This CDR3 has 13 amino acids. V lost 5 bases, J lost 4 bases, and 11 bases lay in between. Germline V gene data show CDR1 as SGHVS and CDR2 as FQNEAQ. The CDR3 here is CASSPWRGYGYTF. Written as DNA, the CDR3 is TGTGCCAGCAGCCCGTGGAGGGGCTATGGCTACACCTTC.

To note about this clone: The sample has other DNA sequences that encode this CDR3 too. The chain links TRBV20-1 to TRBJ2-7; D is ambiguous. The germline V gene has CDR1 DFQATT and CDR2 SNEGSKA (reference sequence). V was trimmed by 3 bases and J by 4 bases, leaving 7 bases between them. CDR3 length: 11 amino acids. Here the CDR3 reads CSASLLYEQYF. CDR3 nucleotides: TGCAGTGCTAGTCTCCTTTACGAGCAGTACTTC.

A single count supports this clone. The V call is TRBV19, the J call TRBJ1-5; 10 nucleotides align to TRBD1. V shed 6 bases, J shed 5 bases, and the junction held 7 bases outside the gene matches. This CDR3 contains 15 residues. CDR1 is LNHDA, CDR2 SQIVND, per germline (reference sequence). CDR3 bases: TGTGCCAGTAGAAACGGACAGGGGGTCTATCAGCCCCAGCATTTT. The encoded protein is CASRNGQGVYQPQHF.